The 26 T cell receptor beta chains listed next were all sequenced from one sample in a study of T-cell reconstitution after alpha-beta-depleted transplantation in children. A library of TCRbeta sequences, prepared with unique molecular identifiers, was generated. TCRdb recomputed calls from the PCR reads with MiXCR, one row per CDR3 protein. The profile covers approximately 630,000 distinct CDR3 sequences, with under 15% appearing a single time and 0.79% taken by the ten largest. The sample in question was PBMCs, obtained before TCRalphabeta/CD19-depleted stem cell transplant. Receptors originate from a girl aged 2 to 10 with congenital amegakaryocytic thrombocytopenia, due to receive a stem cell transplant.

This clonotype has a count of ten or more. The DNA of the CDR3 is TGTGCCAGCAGTGAAGAATACAATGAGCAGTTCTTC. Translated: CASSEEYNEQFF. The chain employs TRBV6-1 and TRBJ2-1; D unresolved. The ends were cut back, 1 base at V and 4 bases at J, with 2 bases in the middle. Germline assignment: CDR1 MNHNS and CDR2 SASEGT. CDR3 length: 12 amino acids.

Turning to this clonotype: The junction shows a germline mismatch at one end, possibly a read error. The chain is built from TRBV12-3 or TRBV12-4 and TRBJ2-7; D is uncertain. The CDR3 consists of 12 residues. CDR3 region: CASSLALGEHYF. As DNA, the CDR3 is TGTGCCAGCAGTTTAGCGCTGGGCGAGCACTACTTC.

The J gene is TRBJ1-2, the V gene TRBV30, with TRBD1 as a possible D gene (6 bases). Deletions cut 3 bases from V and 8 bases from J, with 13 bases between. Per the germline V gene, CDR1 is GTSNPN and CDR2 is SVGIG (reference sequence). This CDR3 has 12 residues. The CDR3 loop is CAWSPQGQGYTF. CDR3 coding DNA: TGTGCCTGGAGCCCCCAAGGACAGGGCTACACCTTC.

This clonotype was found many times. CDR3 sequence reads: CSVELAQIRGTDTQYF. The CDR3 DNA is TGCAGCGTTGAGCTAGCCCAAATAAGGGGAACAGATACGCAGTATTTT. The rearrangement uses TRBV29-1 and TRBJ2-3; perhaps D is TRBD1 or TRBD2 (5 bases each). The CDR3 spans 16 residues. V was trimmed by 3 bases and J by 3 bases, leaving 19 bases between them. The germline V gene encodes CDR1 SQVTM and CDR2 ANQGSEA.

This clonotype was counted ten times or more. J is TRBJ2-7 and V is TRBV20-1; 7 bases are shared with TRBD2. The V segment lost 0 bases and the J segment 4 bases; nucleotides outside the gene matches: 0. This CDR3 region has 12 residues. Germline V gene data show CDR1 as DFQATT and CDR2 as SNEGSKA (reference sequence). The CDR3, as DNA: TGCAGTGCTAGAGAGCGGGAGTACGAGCAGTACTTC. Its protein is CSAREREYEQYF.

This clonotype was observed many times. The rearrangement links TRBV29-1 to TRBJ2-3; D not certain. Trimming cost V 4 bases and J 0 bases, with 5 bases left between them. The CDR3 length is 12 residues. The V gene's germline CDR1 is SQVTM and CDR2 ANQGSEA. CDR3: CSVAVSTDTQYF. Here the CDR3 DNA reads TGCAGCGTTGCTGTCAGCACAGATACGCAGTATTTT.

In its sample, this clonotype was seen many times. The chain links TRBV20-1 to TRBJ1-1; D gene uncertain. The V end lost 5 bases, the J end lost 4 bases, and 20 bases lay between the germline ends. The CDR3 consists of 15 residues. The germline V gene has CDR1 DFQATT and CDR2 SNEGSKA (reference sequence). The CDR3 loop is CSASQPGSRVTEAFF. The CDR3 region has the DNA TGCAGTGCTTCACAACCGGGGTCGAGAGTCACTGAAGCTTTCTTT.

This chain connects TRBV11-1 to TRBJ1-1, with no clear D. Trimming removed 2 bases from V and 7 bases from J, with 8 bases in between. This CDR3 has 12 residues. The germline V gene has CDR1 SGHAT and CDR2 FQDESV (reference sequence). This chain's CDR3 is CASSLLPVEAFF. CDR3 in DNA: TGTGCCAGCAGCTTATTGCCGGTTGAAGCTTTCTTT.

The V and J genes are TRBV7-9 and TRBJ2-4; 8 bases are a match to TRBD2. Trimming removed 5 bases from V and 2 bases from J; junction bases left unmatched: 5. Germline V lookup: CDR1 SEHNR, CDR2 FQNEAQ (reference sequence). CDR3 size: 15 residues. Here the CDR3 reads CASSSREGTKNIQYF. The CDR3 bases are TGTGCCAGCAGCAGCCGGGAGGGGACCAAAAACATTCAGTACTTC.

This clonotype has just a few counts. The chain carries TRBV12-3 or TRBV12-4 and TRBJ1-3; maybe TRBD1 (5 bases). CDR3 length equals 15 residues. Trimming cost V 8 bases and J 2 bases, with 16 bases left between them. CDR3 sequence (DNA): TGTGCCAGCGTTAGGGGTCTCCCCCCTGGAAACACCATATATTTT. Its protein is CASVRGLPPGNTIYF.

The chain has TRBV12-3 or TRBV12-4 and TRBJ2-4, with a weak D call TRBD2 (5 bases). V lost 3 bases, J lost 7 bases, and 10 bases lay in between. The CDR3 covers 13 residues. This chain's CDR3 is CASSFPGVNIQYF. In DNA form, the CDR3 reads TGTGCCAGCAGTTTCCCCGGGGTGAACATTCAGTACTTC.

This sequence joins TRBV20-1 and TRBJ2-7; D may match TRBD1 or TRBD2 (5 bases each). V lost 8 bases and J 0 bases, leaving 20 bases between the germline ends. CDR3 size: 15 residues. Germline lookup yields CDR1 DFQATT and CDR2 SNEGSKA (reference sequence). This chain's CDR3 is CSTSPAGGLSYEQYF. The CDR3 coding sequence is TGCAGTACCTCCCCGGCTGGGGGTCTCTCCTACGAGCAGTACTTC.

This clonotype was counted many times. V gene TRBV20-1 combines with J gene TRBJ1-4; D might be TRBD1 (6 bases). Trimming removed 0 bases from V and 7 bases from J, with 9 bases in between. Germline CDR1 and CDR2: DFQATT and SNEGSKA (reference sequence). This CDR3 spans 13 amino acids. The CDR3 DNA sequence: TGCAGTGCTAGAGATCGAGGGGGTGAAAAACTGTTTTTT. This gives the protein CSARDRGGEKLFF.

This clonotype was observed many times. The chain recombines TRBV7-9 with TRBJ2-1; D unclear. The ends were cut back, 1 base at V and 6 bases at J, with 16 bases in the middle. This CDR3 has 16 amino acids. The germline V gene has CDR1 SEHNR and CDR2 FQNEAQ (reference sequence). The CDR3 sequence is CASSLVRLFRVNEQFF. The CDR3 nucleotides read TGTGCCAGCAGCTTAGTGCGCCTATTTCGGGTCAATGAGCAGTTCTTC.

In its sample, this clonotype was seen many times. The DNA of the CDR3 is TGTGCCAGCAGTTCGGCGGCCGACTCGACACCCGAAAAACTGTTTTTT. Translation gives CASSSAADSTPEKLFF. V and J are TRBV12-3 or TRBV12-4 and TRBJ1-4; no firm D call. V was trimmed by 4 bases and J by 8 bases, leaving 20 bases between them. This CDR3 comprises 16 residues.

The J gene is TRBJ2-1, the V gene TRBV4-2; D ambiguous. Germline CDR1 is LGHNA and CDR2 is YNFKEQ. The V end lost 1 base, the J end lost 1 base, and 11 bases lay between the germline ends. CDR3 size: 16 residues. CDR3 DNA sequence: TGTGCCAGCAGCCAAGCCGCGAGTCTTTCCTACAATGAGCAGTTCTTC. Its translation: CASSQAASLSYNEQFF.

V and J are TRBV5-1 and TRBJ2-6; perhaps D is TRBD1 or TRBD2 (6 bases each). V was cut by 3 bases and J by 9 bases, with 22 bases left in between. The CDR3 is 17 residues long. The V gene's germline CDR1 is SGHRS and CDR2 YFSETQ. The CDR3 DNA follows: TGCGCCAGCAGCTCGGGGACGGAGGGGGTCCCGGGCAACGTCCTGACTTTC. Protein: CASSSGTEGVPGNVLTF. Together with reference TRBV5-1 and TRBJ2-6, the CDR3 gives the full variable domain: KAGVTQTPRYLIKTRGQQVTLSCSPISGHRSVSWYQQTPGQGLQFLFEYFSETQRNKGNFPGRFSGRQFSNSRSEMNVSTLELGDSALYLCASSSGTEGVPGNVLTFGAGSRLTVL.

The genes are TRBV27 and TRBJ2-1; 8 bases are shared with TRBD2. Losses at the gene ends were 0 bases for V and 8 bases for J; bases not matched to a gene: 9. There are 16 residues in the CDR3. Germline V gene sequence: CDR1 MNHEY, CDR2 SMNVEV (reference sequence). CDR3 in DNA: TGTGCCAGCAGTTTATCGTCCGGGGGGGTTTGGGATGAGCAGTTCTTC. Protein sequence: CASSLSSGGVWDEQFF.

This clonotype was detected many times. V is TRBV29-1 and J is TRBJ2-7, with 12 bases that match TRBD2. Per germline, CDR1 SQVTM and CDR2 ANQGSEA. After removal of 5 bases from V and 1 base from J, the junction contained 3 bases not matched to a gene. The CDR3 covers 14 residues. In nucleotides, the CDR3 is TGCAGCGTTCAGACTAGCGGGAGTTCCTACGAGCAGTACTTC. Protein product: CSVQTSGSSYEQYF.

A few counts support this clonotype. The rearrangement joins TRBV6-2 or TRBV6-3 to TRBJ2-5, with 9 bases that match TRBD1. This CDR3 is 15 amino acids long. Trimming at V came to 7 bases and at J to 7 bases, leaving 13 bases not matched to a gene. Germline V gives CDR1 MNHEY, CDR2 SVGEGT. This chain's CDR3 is CASTLSPGTGRTQYF. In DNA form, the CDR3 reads TGTGCCAGCACCTTATCTCCGGGGACAGGGAGGACCCAGTACTTC.

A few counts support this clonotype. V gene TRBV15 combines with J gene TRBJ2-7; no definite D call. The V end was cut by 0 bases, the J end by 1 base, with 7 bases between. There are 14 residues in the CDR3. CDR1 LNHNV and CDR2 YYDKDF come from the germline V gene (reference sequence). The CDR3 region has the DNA TGTGCCACCAGCAGAGATGACTTTTCCTACGAGCAGTACTTC. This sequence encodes CATSRDDFSYEQYF.

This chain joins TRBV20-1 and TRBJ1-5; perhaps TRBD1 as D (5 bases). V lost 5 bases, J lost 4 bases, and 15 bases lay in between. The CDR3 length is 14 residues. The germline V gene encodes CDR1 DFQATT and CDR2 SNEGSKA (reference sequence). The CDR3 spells CSAVGGRPNQPQHF. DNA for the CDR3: TGCAGTGCTGTCGGGGGTCGCCCTAATCAGCCCCAGCATTTT.

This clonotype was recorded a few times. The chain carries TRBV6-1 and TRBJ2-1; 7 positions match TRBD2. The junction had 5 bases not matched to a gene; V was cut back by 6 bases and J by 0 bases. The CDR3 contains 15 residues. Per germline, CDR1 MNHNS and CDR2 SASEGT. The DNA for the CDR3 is TGTGCCAGCAGGTCTAGCGGAAGCTCCTACAATGAGCAGTTCTTC. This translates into CASRSSGSSYNEQFF.

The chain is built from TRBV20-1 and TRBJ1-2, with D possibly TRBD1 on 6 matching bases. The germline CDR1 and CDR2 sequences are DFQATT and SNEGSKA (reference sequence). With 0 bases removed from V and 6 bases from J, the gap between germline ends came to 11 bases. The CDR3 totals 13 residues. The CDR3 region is CSAREVGANGYTF. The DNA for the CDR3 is TGCAGTGCTAGAGAGGTGGGGGCGAATGGCTACACCTTC.

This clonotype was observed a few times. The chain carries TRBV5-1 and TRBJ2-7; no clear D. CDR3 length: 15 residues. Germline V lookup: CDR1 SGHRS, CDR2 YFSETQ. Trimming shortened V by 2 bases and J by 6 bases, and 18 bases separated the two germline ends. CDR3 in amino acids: CASSFQADSFGEQYF. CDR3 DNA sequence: TGCGCCAGCAGCTTTCAAGCCGATTCGTTTGGCGAGCAGTACTTC.

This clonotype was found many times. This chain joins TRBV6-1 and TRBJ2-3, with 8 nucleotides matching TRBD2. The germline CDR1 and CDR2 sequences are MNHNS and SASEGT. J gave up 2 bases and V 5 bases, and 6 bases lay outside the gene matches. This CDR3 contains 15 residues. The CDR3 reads CASSRLAGPTDTQYF. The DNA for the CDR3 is TGTGCCAGCAGTCGTTTAGCGGGACCCACAGATACGCAGTATTTT.